The 28 T cell receptor beta chains presented below share a single source sample, sequenced in a study of CD8 T cells in ankylosing spondylitis. Notes on the study in general: A TCR beta motif made of several highly homologous variants seemed typical of ankylosing spondylitis blood.

Via MiXCR, TCRdb re-called the 5' RACE reads, giving one row per CDR3 protein. The data contain about 220,000 distinct CDR3 sequences, around 20% of them singletons. The antigens of these receptors remain unknown. Sequencing used blood, either unsorted or a sorted T cell fraction (not recorded which). The source of these receptors is a male donor with ankylosing spondylitis.

The rearrangement joins TRBV14 to TRBJ2-7; the D gene is possibly TRBD2 (5 bases). CDR1 SGHDN and CDR2 FVKESK come from the germline V gene. The CDR3 has 14 amino acids. V dropped 3 bases and J dropped 3 bases, with 12 bases sitting between them. In DNA, the CDR3 is TGTGCCAGCAGCCAGAGGGATTGGGACTACGAGCAGTACTTC. It encodes CASSQRDWDYEQYF.

The chain is built from TRBV30 and TRBJ1-1; tentative D call: TRBD1 (5 bases). Germline V CDR1 and CDR2: GTSNPN, SVGIG (reference sequence). V lost 3 bases and J 8 bases, leaving 10 bases between the germline ends. The CDR3 runs to 11 residues. In DNA, the CDR3 is TGTGCCTGGAGAGGGACCTTAGAAGCTTTCTTT. It encodes CAWRGTLEAFF.

The J gene is TRBJ2-7, the V gene TRBV15; 9 nucleotides match TRBD1. Germline V lookup: CDR1 LNHNV, CDR2 YYDKDF (reference sequence). J lost 1 base, V lost 4 bases, and 8 bases had no gene match. This CDR3 has 16 residues. CDR3 in amino acids: CATSILPGQGSYEQYF. Here the CDR3 DNA reads TGTGCCACCAGCATTTTACCGGGACAGGGTTCCTACGAGCAGTACTTC.

The rearrangement joins TRBV7-9 to TRBJ1-1; unclear D gene. CDR3 length equals 15 residues. Germline lookup yields CDR1 SEHNR and CDR2 FQNEAQ (reference sequence). Trimming took 1 base from V and 0 from J, leaving 9 bases between them. This CDR3 is CASSLGSVLNTEAFF. The CDR3 DNA is TGTGCCAGCAGCTTAGGGAGTGTTTTGAACACTGAAGCTTTCTTT.

This chain joins TRBV29-1 and TRBJ2-2; 10 positions match TRBD1. With V trimmed by 7 bases and J by 5 bases, 4 bases remained unmatched. This CDR3 is built from 13 residues. Germline CDR1 and CDR2: SQVTM and ANQGSEA. The CDR3, as DNA: TGCAGCGCTCGACAGGGGGCGACCGGGGAGCTGTTTTTT. Protein product: CSARQGATGELFF.

The gene calls are TRBV24-1 and TRBJ2-1, with 7 positions matching TRBD2. The CDR3 length is 15 residues. J was trimmed by 8 bases and V by 3 bases; bases with no gene match: 9. Germline values: CDR1 KGHDR, CDR2 SFDVKD. In DNA, the CDR3 is TGTGCCACCAGTGATCTGACTAGCTCCCTTGATGAGCAGTTCTTC. It codes for CATSDLTSSLDEQFF.

The V and J genes are TRBV7-9 and TRBJ1-4; 8 bases are a match to TRBD1. Germline V CDR1 and CDR2: SEHNR, FQNEAQ (reference sequence). With 5 bases clipped from V and 6 bases from J, the junction kept 11 bases outside the gene matches. The CDR3 has 16 residues. The DNA of the CDR3 is TGTGCCAGCAGCGTGGTTCAGGGGGCCCGCGATGAAAAACTGTTTTTT. Its protein is CASSVVQGARDEKLFF.

The rearrangement links TRBV7-9 to TRBJ2-7, with 10 bases identical to TRBD2. CDR3 length: 16 residues. Germline V gene data show CDR1 as SEHNR and CDR2 as FQNEAQ (reference sequence). The ends lost 5 bases at V and 2 bases at J; junction bases unmatched: 9. The CDR3 region is CASSARTSGDPYEQYF. The CDR3 bases are TGTGCCAGCAGCGCCCGGACTAGCGGAGATCCCTACGAGCAGTACTTC.

The V gene is TRBV13, the J gene TRBJ2-7; 7 bases align to TRBD1. The trim removed 5 bases at V and 7 bases at J, leaving 17 bases unmatched. Germline loops: CDR1 PRHDT, CDR2 FYEKMQ (reference sequence). The CDR3 covers 16 residues. CDR3 DNA sequence: TGTGCCAGCAGCCCGACAGGGTTGGGACCTGGGGGAGAGCAGTACTTC. Protein product: CASSPTGLGPGGEQYF.

This clonotype was counted at least ten times. The V and J genes are TRBV20-1 and TRBJ1-5; perhaps TRBD1 as D (6 bases). Germline lookup yields CDR1 DFQATT and CDR2 SNEGSKA (reference sequence). This CDR3 has 14 residues. Trimming removed 4 bases from V and 7 bases from J, with 17 bases in between. The CDR3 here is CSATEPGDLQPQHF. The CDR3 DNA is TGCAGTGCTACCGAACCAGGGGATTTACAGCCCCAGCATTTT.

The CDR3 sequence is CASSQTVPVASYEQYF. Here the CDR3 DNA reads TGCGCCAGCAGCCAGACCGTCCCGGTGGCCTCCTACGAGCAGTACTTC. This chain joins TRBV4-1 and TRBJ2-7; the D is unclear. Looked up from germline, CDR1 is MGHRA and CDR2 is YSYEKL. The V gene lost 3 bases and the J gene lost 0 bases, with 15 bases spanning the gap. The CDR3 consists of 16 residues.

This clonotype was seen more than once but under ten times. This sequence joins TRBV20-1 and TRBJ2-7; D unresolved. V was shortened by 3 bases and J by 4 bases, with 16 bases between the two germline ends. Germline assignment: CDR1 DFQATT and CDR2 SNEGSKA (reference sequence). This CDR3 comprises 14 residues. For the CDR3, the DNA is TGCAGTGCTAGTACGGAGCTGTGGGGTTACGAGCAGTACTTC. This translates into CSASTELWGYEQYF.

The V gene is TRBV29-1, the J gene TRBJ1-2, with unresolved D. CDR3 length: 13 amino acids. Germline assignment: CDR1 SQVTM and CDR2 ANQGSEA. The germline V and J ends were trimmed by 2 bases and 0 bases, with 7 bases remaining between them. The CDR3 nucleotides are TGCAGCGTTGAATGGGATTCTAACTATGGCTACACCTTC. Translating gives CSVEWDSNYGYTF. Filled out from reference TRBV29-1 and TRBJ1-2, the complete variable domain reads SAVISQKPSRDICQRGTSLTIQCQVDSQVTMMFWYRQQPGQSLTLIATANQGSEATYESGFVIDKFPISRPNLTFSTLTVSNMSPEDSSIYLCSVEWDSNYGYTFGSGTRLTVV.

The DNA for the CDR3 is TGCGCCAGCAGCTTGGGGGAGACTAGCACAGATACGCAGTATTTT. It encodes CASSLGETSTDTQYF. The J gene is TRBJ2-3, the V gene TRBV5-1, with D possibly being TRBD2 (5 bases). The CDR3 runs 15 residues. CDR1 is SGHRS and CDR2 is YFSETQ in the germline V gene. With 0 bases removed from V and 0 bases from J, the gap between germline ends came to 8 bases.

This clonotype was observed a handful of times. The chain joins TRBV7-8 to TRBJ1-2; no firm D call. Germline-derived CDR1 and CDR2 are SGHVS and FQNEAQ. V dropped 1 base and J dropped 13 bases, with 13 bases sitting between them. This CDR3 has 12 amino acids. DNA of the CDR3: TGTGCCAGCAGCTTAGATATCTCCGATCCCACCTTC. This translates into CASSLDISDPTF. Drawing the rest from reference TRBV7-8 and TRBJ1-2, the complete variable domain is GAGVSQSPRYKVAKRGQDVALRCDPISGHVSLFWYQQALGQGPEFLTYFQNEAQLDKSGLPSDRFFAERPEGSVSTLKIQRTQQEDSAVYLCASSLDISDPTFGSGTRLTVV.

The CDR3 sequence: CASSPQVGGRQPQHF. CDR3 in DNA: TGCGCCAGCAGCCCCCAGGTAGGGGGACGGCAGCCCCAGCATTTT. J is TRBJ1-5 and V is TRBV4-1, with a weak D call TRBD1 (6 bases). Deletions cut 4 bases from V and 7 bases from J, with 17 bases between. Germline CDR1 is MGHRA and CDR2 is YSYEKL. The CDR3 loop spans 15 amino acids.

In this sample, this clonotype turned up a few times. The chain combines TRBV20-1 with TRBJ2-3; no definite D call. The V gene lost 6 bases and the J gene lost 4 bases, with 14 bases spanning the gap. This CDR3 has 13 amino acids. The germline CDR1 and CDR2 sequences are DFQATT and SNEGSKA (reference sequence). The CDR3 DNA sequence: TGCAGTGCGTCCCCTCTGCGGTCAGATACGCAGTATTTT. Its protein is CSASPLRSDTQYF.

The CDR3 here is CASSSGTPDIYEQYF. DNA of the CDR3: TGTGCCAGCAGCTCCGGGACACCAGACATCTACGAGCAGTACTTC. The chain is built from TRBV7-9 and TRBJ2-7; a weak D match, TRBD1 (6 bases). The CDR3 has 15 residues. Trimming removed 4 bases at V and 3 bases at J, with 16 bases between. CDR1 and CDR2 (germline): SEHNR, FQNEAQ (reference sequence).

The table lists this clonotype with a few counts. The V call is TRBV20-1, the J call TRBJ2-5; 7 positions match TRBD1. J gave up 5 bases and V 5 bases, and 17 bases lay outside the gene matches. Germline V lookup: CDR1 DFQATT, CDR2 SNEGSKA (reference sequence). This CDR3 region has 16 residues. The CDR3 DNA reads TGCAGTGCTCTTTCCGAGGGGGCAGGGAATGTTGAGACCCAGTACTTC. This translates into CSALSEGAGNVETQYF.

This chain joins TRBV14 and TRBJ2-7, with TRBD2 as a possible D gene (5 bases). The CDR3 is made up of 15 amino acids. In germline, CDR1 is SGHDN, CDR2 FVKESK. Trimming removed 2 bases at V and 6 bases at J, with 17 bases between. CDR3 DNA sequence: TGTGCCAGCAGCCAACCACCCGGAGCGGTTTCCGAGCAGTACTTC. Translated: CASSQPPGAVSEQYF.

The sample holds a few counts of this clonotype. J is TRBJ1-1 and V is TRBV5-1; a possible D gene is TRBD1 (5 bases). The germline V gene has CDR1 SGHRS and CDR2 YFSETQ. The germline V and J ends were trimmed by 3 bases and 3 bases, with 15 bases remaining between them. The CDR3 has 15 amino acids. CDR3 coding DNA: TGCGCCAGCAGCTGGTCATGGGGGTTCGACACTGAAGCTTTCTTT. This translates into CASSWSWGFDTEAFF.

The J gene is TRBJ2-5, the V gene TRBV5-6, with unresolved D. With 2 bases removed from V and 1 base from J, the gap between germline ends came to 9 bases. The CDR3 totals 14 residues. Germline V gives CDR1 SGHDT, CDR2 YYEEEE. CDR3: CASSFRTAQETQYF. The DNA for the CDR3 is TGTGCCAGCAGCTTCCGGACCGCCCAAGAGACCCAGTACTTC.

This clonotype has more than one count but fewer than ten. CDR3 coding DNA: TGCGCCAGCAGCCAAGAGTCGGAGATGGGGTCCTACGAGCAGTACTTC. Protein product: CASSQESEMGSYEQYF. V gene TRBV4-3 combines with J gene TRBJ2-7; D is unresolved. V dropped 0 bases and J dropped 1 base, with 13 bases sitting between them. CDR1 is LGHNA, CDR2 YSLEER, per germline. The CDR3 loop spans 16 amino acids.

At least ten counts were recorded for this clonotype. This chain links TRBV2 with TRBJ2-3; D is undetermined. Trimming stripped 7 bases from V and 1 base from J, with 21 bases between. The CDR3 runs 17 residues. Germline loops: CDR1 SNHLY, CDR2 FYNNEI. CDR3 sequence (DNA): TGTGCCAGCATCAGTGCCGAAGGGTTTATGGGCACAGATACGCAGTATTTT. Protein product: CASISAEGFMGTDTQYF.

The chain has TRBV7-9 and TRBJ2-1; tentative D call: TRBD1 (5 bases). This CDR3 has 15 residues. From germline, CDR1 is SEHNR and CDR2 FQNEAQ (reference sequence). The germline V and J ends were trimmed by 5 bases and 4 bases, with 15 bases remaining between them. The CDR3 region has the DNA TGTGCCAGCAGCCCCTATCGGACACTTTACAATGAGCAGTTCTTC. It specifies CASSPYRTLYNEQFF. Full variable domain (outside the CDR3, taken from reference TRBV7-9 and TRBJ2-1): DTGVSQNPRHKITKRGQNVTFRCDPISEHNRLYWYRQTLGQGPEFLTYFQNEAQLEKSRLLSDRFSAERPKGSFSTLEIQRTEQGDSAMYLCASSPYRTLYNEQFFGPGTRLTVL.

This clonotype was seen a few times. The rearrangement links TRBV24-1 to TRBJ2-7; no definite D call. Per germline, CDR1 KGHDR and CDR2 SFDVKD. The CDR3 spans 14 residues. V was shortened by 2 bases and J by 3 bases, with 10 bases between the two germline ends. CDR3 in amino acids: CATSDSSQDYEQYF. The CDR3 nucleotides are TGTGCCACCAGTGATTCGAGCCAGGACTACGAGCAGTACTTC.

This clonotype occurred a few times. The chain carries TRBV10-2 and TRBJ2-1, with TRBD2 identical over 8 bases. The CDR3 covers 14 residues. The germline V gene encodes CDR1 WSHSY and CDR2 SAAADI. V trimming: 6 bases; J trimming: 3 bases; junction bases outside the gene matches: 4. CDR3 loop: CASRERGYYNEQFF. The DNA for the CDR3 is TGCGCCAGCAGGGAGCGGGGGTACTACAATGAGCAGTTCTTC.

This clonotype was recorded a few times. V gene TRBV7-2 combines with J gene TRBJ2-1; D uncertain. The germline CDR1 and CDR2 sequences are SGHTA and FQGNSA. The CDR3 length is 14 residues. Trimming took 5 bases from V and 7 from J, leaving 15 bases between them. CDR3 in amino acids: CASSVGEMGNEQFF. The CDR3 DNA sequence: TGTGCCAGCAGCGTCGGCGAGATGGGGAATGAGCAGTTCTTC. The variable domain in full, completed from reference TRBV7-2 and TRBJ2-1, reads GAGVSQSPSNKVTEKGKDVELRCDPISGHTALYWYRQSLGQGLEFLIYFQGNSAPDKSGLPSDRFSAERTGGSVSTLTIQRTQQEDSAVYLCASSVGEMGNEQFFGPGTRLTVL.